The TCR beta chain described here comes from a study of T cells in localized non-small cell lung cancer. Study-level findings and limits: Uninvolved adjacent lung had the highest recorded T cell clonality, with tumor below it. Greater blood T cell density accompanied longer overall survival. When the top 100 tumor clones were examined, a median about 60 of them also appeared in the adjacent lung, which was paired and uninvolved. Tumor samples were not multi-region, leaving intratumor heterogeneity unexcluded.

V lost 3 bases to trimming and J lost 4 bases; unmatched junction nucleotides: 4. The CDR3 is 14 amino acids. Germline lookup yields CDR1 MNHEY and CDR2 SVGAGI. Using immunoSEQ multiplex PCR, the repertoire was profiled, and TCRdb retains in-frame clones only, with some absent. Of some 85,000 clones listed, about 78% are singletons. To note about this clone: The antigen is undetermined.

The V call is TRBV6-5, the J call TRBJ2-3, with TRBD1 matching 7 bases. The sequence was obtained from a man between 40 and 70 years old with stage II squamous cell lung carcinoma. Sequenced material: PBMCs, taken before any cancer treatment. This chain's CDR3 is CASSYGTAADTQYF. The CDR3 DNA follows: TGTGCCAGCAGTTATGGGACAGCGGCAGATACGCAGTATTTT.